Detailed here is one T cell receptor (beta chain). Seattle patients were enrolled while actively infected and followed longitudinally. This CDR3 contains 13 residues. V lost 1 base and J lost 5, with 8 bases in between. This record comes from a study of blood T cell repertoires in COVID-19. About the study: From the United States, Italy and Spain came samples of acute and convalescent COVID-19. Nucleic acid was either cDNA or gDNA, and it came from T cells, B-cell-depleted T cells, or PBMCs.

As processed by the authors: Researchers report that nucleated cell counts were estimated from reference gene primer amplification. TCRdb's table, derived via immunoSEQ multiplex PCR, lists solely in-frame clones and lacks some. V and J calls and clone size come straight from that table; D and trimming were deduced from the DNA. The sample includes 350,000 to 450,000 clones, about 89% seen only once; the top ten take approximately 1.5%. Source material: peripheral blood. The TCR originated in a woman between 40 and 55 years old with COVID-19, enrolled during active disease. The chain recombines TRBV12-3 or TRBV12-4 with TRBJ1-1; no reliable D call. CDR3 sequence reads: CASSLGRDTEAFF. The CDR3 bases are TGTGCCAGCAGTTTAGGGAGGGATACTGAAGCTTTCTTT.